A single TCR beta chain is shown here with its context. Each TCR library used around 500 ng of total RNA and a linear amplification protocol. Each CDR3 protein gets one entry after TCRdb re-called the reads with MiXCR. Of around 200,000 distinct CDR3 sequences in the sample, about four fifths were seen once. CD4+CD8-CD45RO-CD45RA+ cells were naive CD4+; CD8+CD4-CD45RA+CD27bright cells were naive CD8+. This entry is derived from a study of healthy donors' naive CD4 and CD8 T cells. Per the germline V gene, CDR1 is LGHNA and CDR2 is YSLEER. J gave up 0 bases and V 0 bases, and 9 bases lay outside the gene matches. CDR3 length: 19 residues.

V usage is TRBV4-3 and J usage is TRBJ1-5, with TRBD1 identical over 9 bases. The source of this sequence is a pool of human donors in good health; the sample pools cells from several healthy donors. The sample consisted of naive CD4+ and CD8+ T cells sorted from blood, pooled from several donors. As DNA, the CDR3 is TGCGCCAGCAGCCAAGATAGGAGACAGGGGGGAAATAGCAATCAGCCCCAGCATTTT. As protein: CASSQDRRQGGNSNQPQHF.